The T cell receptor beta chain under discussion was sequenced for a study of blood T cell repertoires in COVID-19. Whole-study context: Both acute and convalescent COVID-19 samples were obtained from the United States, Italy and Spain.

The CDR3 extends over 12 amino acids. CDR1 is WSHSY and CDR2 is SAAADI in the germline V gene. V shed 5 bases, J shed 10 bases, and the junction held 5 bases outside the gene matches. Source study methods: It was from reference gene primer amplification that nucleated cell counts were estimated. Sequenced by immunoSEQ multiplex PCR; TCRdb stores in-frame clones only, minus some. The V and J calls and clone size are taken from that table; D and trimming were inferred from the DNA. The sample has about 270,000 clones, approximately 92% seen once. The recovered donors of Cohort 3 showed two negative PCRs, clearance, or symptom resolution.

The sequenced sample consisted of PBMCs or T cells enriched from blood (not recorded which). This TCR was sampled from a young woman who had recovered from COVID-19. V usage is TRBV10-2 and J usage is TRBJ2-1; 7 bases match TRBD1. The CDR3, as DNA: TGCGCCAGCAGTACGAACAGGGGCGAGCAGTTCTTC. Amino acid sequence: CASSTNRGEQFF.